What follows are 24 T cell receptor beta chains derived from one specimen sequenced in a study of blood T cells in healthy people across ages. With a J-beta primer mix and a sample-barcoded 5' primer, a second PCR ran about 7 to 11 cycles. TCRdb recomputed calls from the 5' RACE reads with MiXCR, one row per CDR3 protein. The sample lists 750,000 to 1,000,000 distinct CDR3 sequences; roughly 29% were seen once. These sequences were also reported in another study, on T cells of mothers and their children.

What was sequenced was blood. The source is a woman in her 40s in good health.

The chain has TRBV20-1 and TRBJ1-2; D remains ambiguous. Between the trimmed V and J ends, which lost 1 base and 7 bases, there was a span of 19 bases. There are 15 residues in the CDR3. The germline V gene encodes CDR1 DFQATT and CDR2 SNEGSKA (reference sequence). CDR3 residues: CSARGSLTVGSGYTF. CDR3 bases: TGCAGTGCTAGAGGTTCTTTGACGGTAGGAAGTGGCTACACCTTC.

This clonotype was counted at least ten times. V is TRBV20-1 and J is TRBJ1-1; the D is unclear. V was shortened by 3 bases and J by 0 bases, with 11 bases between the two germline ends. Looked up from germline, CDR1 is DFQATT and CDR2 is SNEGSKA (reference sequence). This CDR3 has 14 amino acids. The CDR3 nucleotides are TGCAGTGCTAGGGTCACGAGGATGAACACTGAAGCTTTCTTT. Protein sequence: CSARVTRMNTEAFF.

At least ten counts were recorded for this clonotype. The chain couples TRBV29-1 to TRBJ2-7; 11 bases align to TRBD2. This CDR3 has 13 amino acids. V lost 3 bases, J lost 3 bases, and 1 base stayed unmatched. Per germline, CDR1 SQVTM and CDR2 ANQGSEA. CDR3: CSVETSGDYEQYF. DNA for the CDR3: TGCAGCGTTGAGACTAGCGGGGACTACGAGCAGTACTTC.

This sequence joins TRBV28 and TRBJ2-6, with 7 nucleotides matching TRBD1. This CDR3 has 17 residues. Per the germline V gene, CDR1 is MDHEN and CDR2 is SYDVKM. The trim removed 6 bases at V and 0 bases at J, leaving 8 bases unmatched. CDR3 sequence: CASSPGQLYSGANVLTF. The CDR3 DNA follows: TGTGCCAGCAGCCCGGGACAGCTATACTCTGGGGCCAACGTCCTGACTTTC.

The chain carries TRBV2 and TRBJ2-7; perhaps TRBD1 as D (5 bases). Germline lookup yields CDR1 SNHLY and CDR2 FYNNEI. The CDR3 length is 13 residues. The chain's CDR3 is CTNKVRVLYEQYF. In nucleotides, the CDR3 is TGTACCAACAAAGTCAGGGTACTCTACGAGCAGTACTTC.

The rearrangement joins TRBV20-1 to TRBJ2-1; D gene ambiguous. Trimming shortened V by 1 base and J by 0 bases, and 10 bases separated the two germline ends. The CDR3 covers 15 residues. The germline gives CDR1 DFQATT, CDR2 SNEGSKA (reference sequence). The CDR3 here is CSARVRLSSYNEQFF. CDR3 in DNA: TGCAGTGCTAGAGTTCGACTGAGCTCCTACAATGAGCAGTTCTTC.

In its sample, this clonotype was seen many times. The V call is TRBV7-2, the J call TRBJ2-1; D might be TRBD2 (6 bases). This CDR3 contains 12 residues. The V and J ends lost 6 bases and 10 bases respectively, with 13 bases between them. The V gene's germline CDR1 is SGHTA and CDR2 FQGNSA. In DNA, the CDR3 is TGTGCCAGCAGGGAGGGGTTTTGGGAGCAGTTCTTC. This codes for CASREGFWEQFF.

This clonotype was seen a handful of times. The V call is TRBV12-3 or TRBV12-4, the J call TRBJ1-2, with D perhaps matching TRBD1 (5 bases). The V end was cut by 6 bases, the J end by 7 bases, with 12 bases between. The CDR3 is 12 residues long. The CDR3 loop is CASSQQEFGYTF. As DNA, the CDR3 is TGTGCCAGCAGCCAACAGGAGTTTGGCTACACCTTC.

As to this clonotype: A much larger clone is a single base away; this may be a read error. V usage is TRBV5-1 and J usage is TRBJ2-5; D call uncertain. CDR3 length: 15 amino acids. With 3 bases removed from V and 0 bases from J, the gap between germline ends came to 12 bases. Germline values: CDR1 SGHRS, CDR2 YFSETQ. DNA for the CDR3: TGCGCCAGCAGCTCGGGCGCCGCCGACCAAGAGACCCAGTACTTC. It translates to CASSSGAADQETQYF.

This clonotype has at least ten counts. The V call is TRBV4-3, the J call TRBJ2-6; D is perhaps TRBD1 or TRBD2 (5 bases each). CDR3 length: 18 residues. V was pared by 1 base and J by 0 bases, with 13 bases between. In germline, CDR1 is LGHNA, CDR2 YSLEER. For the CDR3, the DNA is TGCGCCAGCAGCCAAGGGGACGGAATCTACTCTGGGGCCAACGTCCTGACTTTC. Translating it yields CASSQGDGIYSGANVLTF.

The rearrangement joins TRBV7-2 to TRBJ1-2; weak D call: TRBD1 (5 bases). Germline V CDR1 and CDR2: SGHTA, FQGNSA. The CDR3 contains 16 residues. Trimming stripped 1 base from V and 7 bases from J, with 19 bases between. CDR3 loop: CASSLGFIGAGSGYTF. CDR3 coding DNA: TGTGCCAGCAGCTTAGGTTTCATCGGGGCGGGGAGTGGCTACACCTTC.

The rearrangement joins TRBV20-1 to TRBJ2-1; a possible D gene is TRBD2 (5 bases). Germline CDR1 and CDR2: DFQATT and SNEGSKA (reference sequence). The germline V and J ends were trimmed by 7 bases and 3 bases, with 16 bases remaining between them. The CDR3 has 14 amino acids. The DNA for the CDR3 is TGCAGTGTCGAGGGCCCAGACTACTACAATGAGCAGTTCTTC. Encoded protein: CSVEGPDYYNEQFF.

In the case of this clonotype: One end of the junction varies from germline; a read error may be responsible. The V and J genes are TRBV7-2 and TRBJ2-7, with 7 bases matching TRBD1. CDR1 and CDR2 (germline): SGHTA, FQGNSA. The CDR3 runs 14 residues. In DNA form, the CDR3 reads TGTGCCGGCAGCCTCTGGACAGGTCCCTACGAGCAGTACTTC. Protein product: CAGSLWTGPYEQYF.

The chain's CDR3 is CASMIDSLNTEAFF. CDR3 DNA sequence: TGTGCCAGCATGATCGACAGTTTGAACACTGAAGCTTTCTTT. The rearrangement uses TRBV2 and TRBJ1-1; TRBD1 might be the D (5 bases). The CDR3 consists of 14 residues. V was clipped by 7 bases and J by 0 bases, with 12 bases between them. Germline V gene lookup returns CDR1 SNHLY and CDR2 FYNNEI.

CDR3 residues: CASMRVNTEAFF. The DNA of the CDR3 is TGTGCCAGTATGAGGGTGAACACTGAAGCTTTCTTT. The chain couples TRBV7-9 to TRBJ1-1; D gene ambiguous. CDR3 length: 12 amino acids. Germline V lookup: CDR1 SEHNR, CDR2 FQNEAQ (reference sequence). Trimming shortened V by 9 bases and J by 0 bases, and 8 bases separated the two germline ends. The full variable domain, its missing parts supplied by reference TRBV7-9 and TRBJ1-1, is DTGVSQNPRHKITKRGQNVTFRCDPISEHNRLYWYRQTLGQGPEFLTYFQNEAQLEKSRLLSDRFSAERPKGSFSTLEIQRTEQGDSAMYLCASMRVNTEAFFGQGTRLTVV.

The chain joins TRBV20-1 to TRBJ1-1; a weak D match, TRBD1 (6 bases). This CDR3 contains 14 residues. The germline V gene has CDR1 DFQATT and CDR2 SNEGSKA (reference sequence). Trimming stripped 3 bases from V and 1 base from J, with 12 bases between. CDR3 sequence reads: CSASRGLGNTEAFF. The CDR3 coding sequence is TGCAGTGCTAGCCGGGGGCTCGGGAACACTGAAGCTTTCTTT.

This clonotype was recorded a few times. The chain uses TRBV7-3 and TRBJ2-3; a weak D match, TRBD2 (6 bases). The CDR3 loop spans 14 amino acids. V shed 4 bases and J shed 7 bases, with 15 bases lying between them. The germline V gene has CDR1 SGHTA and CDR2 FQGTGA. Here the CDR3 DNA reads TGTGCCAGCAGCTCCCCCGGGGCGGGAAATACGCAGTATTTT. It translates to CASSSPGAGNTQYF.

This clonotype was found many times. J is TRBJ2-1 and V is TRBV28; TRBD1 agrees at 7 bases. CDR3 size: 15 residues. With 5 bases clipped from V and 4 bases from J, the junction kept 8 bases outside the gene matches. CDR1 MDHEN and CDR2 SYDVKM come from the germline V gene. CDR3 coding DNA: TGTGCCAGCAGTCGTACCGGGACAGAGTACAATGAGCAGTTCTTC. It is translated as CASSRTGTEYNEQFF.

This clonotype was observed at least ten times. V is TRBV2 and J is TRBJ1-6; D is unresolved. V was cut by 6 bases and J by 7 bases, with 16 bases left in between. This CDR3 spans 15 amino acids. Germline loops: CDR1 SNHLY, CDR2 FYNNEI. The CDR3 is CASRDRLRGNSPLHF. The CDR3 DNA sequence: TGTGCCAGCAGGGACCGCTTACGAGGGAATTCACCCCTCCACTTT. The variable domain in full, completed from reference TRBV2 and TRBJ1-6, reads EPEVTQTPSHQVTQMGQEVILRCVPISNHLYFYWYRQILGQKVEFLVSFYNNEISEKSEIFDDQFSVERPDGSNFTLKIRSTKLEDSAMYFCASRDRLRGNSPLHFGNGTRLTVT.

Note on this clonotype: One junction end disagrees with the germline gene, perhaps due to a read error. The J gene is TRBJ1-6, the V gene TRBV5-1; D remains unclear. CDR3 length: 14 amino acids. The germline V gene encodes CDR1 SGHRS and CDR2 YFSETQ. CDR3 sequence (DNA): TGCGCCAGCAGCCCGGAAATGAATAATACACCCCTCCACTTT. Its translation is CASSPEMNNTPLHF. Using reference TRBV5-1 and TRBJ1-6 for the parts outside the CDR3, the full variable domain is KAGVTQTPRYLIKTRGQQVTLSCSPISGHRSVSWYQQTPGQGLQFLFEYFSETQRNKGNFPGRFSGRQFSNSRSEMNVSTLELGDSALYLCASSPEMNNTPLHFGNGTRLTVT.

The chain combines TRBV6-2 or TRBV6-3 with TRBJ2-1; 9 bases map to TRBD2. The V gene end was trimmed by 2 bases and the J gene end by 0 bases; junction bases not matched to a gene: 11. Germline lookup yields CDR1 MNHEY and CDR2 SVGEGT. The CDR3 is made up of 19 amino acids. CDR3 coding DNA: TGTGCCAGCAGTTACGGGGGTCTAGCGGGGTATCGCTCCTACAATGAGCAGTTCTTC. This translates into CASSYGGLAGYRSYNEQFF.

In regard to this clonotype: One end of the junction is discordant with germline, which a read error may explain. CDR3 DNA: TGTGCCAACAGCAGGCAGGGGGCAAACAATGAGCAGTTCTTC. Protein sequence: CANSRQGANNEQFF. The chain links TRBV5-6 to TRBJ2-1; 8 bases are a match to TRBD1. Germline-derived CDR1 and CDR2 are SGHDT and YYEEEE. The CDR3 length is 14 residues.

The V and J genes are TRBV19 and TRBJ2-1, with 8 bases that match TRBD1. There are 16 residues in the CDR3. V trimming: 7 bases; J trimming: 4 bases; junction bases outside the gene matches: 12. Germline CDR1 LNHDA, CDR2 SQIVND (reference sequence). CDR3 region: CASIDRSGQGYNEQFF. The CDR3 DNA sequence: TGTGCCAGTATCGACAGATCTGGACAGGGATACAATGAGCAGTTCTTC.

On this clonotype itself: A read error may account for a junction end that differs from germline. This rearrangement joins TRBV28 to TRBJ2-7; D not resolved. This CDR3 is built from 11 residues. CDR1 and CDR2 (germline): MDHEN, SYDVKM. CDR3 sequence reads: CTSSYSYEQYF. The CDR3 DNA reads TGTACCAGCAGTTATTCCTACGAGCAGTACTTC.